This entry is about one T cell receptor beta chain. TCRdb's table, derived via immunoSEQ multiplex PCR, lists solely in-frame clones and lacks some. The sample comprises approximately 24,000 clones, almost 85% of which are singletons, and roughly 11% rests with the top ten. These data come from a study of PD-1 blockade in classical Hodgkin lymphoma. This CDR3 is built from 13 residues. Germline V CDR1 and CDR2: SGHAT, FQNNGV. V was trimmed by 1 base and J by 0 bases, leaving 4 bases between them. Every patient was affected by relapse after autologous stem cell transplantation, while exposure to brentuximab vedotin was not uniform.

Material: peripheral blood mononuclear cells (PBMCs), obtained before the second cycle of nivolumab. The V and J genes are TRBV11-2 and TRBJ2-7; D is unclear. The TCR comes from a human donor with classical Hodgkin lymphoma. The CDR3 reads CASSLGTSYEQYF. CDR3 nucleotides: TGTGCCAGCAGCTTAGGGACCTCCTACGAGCAGTACTTC.